The 24 T cell receptor beta chains below come from one sample, sequenced in a study of T-cell memory formation after mild COVID-19 (dated by TCRdb to the early 2020s). Libraries came from 5' RACE. For sequencing, an Illumina NovaSeq 6000 was employed. In TCRdb, the public reads were trimmed at Q25 with fastp and aligned with MiXCR, with productive beta chains retained. Rows matching on CDR3 protein sequence are summarized as one entry with the most common DNA and genes. This sample holds roughly 600,000 distinct CDR3 sequences; under 20% were observed only once. About 12% of the sample comes from the top ten. Material: PBMCs or a T cell subset sorted from them (not recorded which). These receptors were collected from an adult woman who had mild COVID-19 (a few samples of this study predate the infection). The sample titles of this study are shuffled in the database, so cell type and time point are left out; the donor was told from shared clones.

The chain is built from TRBV5-5 and TRBJ2-1; 13 bases align to TRBD2. Germline loops: CDR1 SGHKS, CDR2 YYEKEE (reference sequence). This CDR3 is 15 amino acids long. Trimming removed 5 bases from V and 6 bases from J; junction bases left unmatched: 5. CDR3 sequence: CASSPGTSGTNEQFF. The CDR3, as DNA: TGTGCCAGCAGTCCCGGGACTAGCGGGACCAATGAGCAGTTCTTC.

This chain joins TRBV4-3 and TRBJ1-1, with D possibly matching TRBD1 (6 bases). This CDR3 contains 14 residues. V was clipped by 0 bases and J by 7 bases, with 12 bases between them. Germline V CDR1 and CDR2: LGHNA, YSLEER. In DNA, the CDR3 is TGCGCCAGCAGCCAAGATGGGGGGCCCTATGAAGCTTTCTTT. It encodes CASSQDGGPYEAFF.

This clonotype showed up many times. The V gene is TRBV2, the J gene TRBJ2-5, with 7 nucleotides matching TRBD2. Trimming at V came to 5 bases and at J to 4 bases, leaving 13 bases not matched to a gene. The CDR3 has 16 residues. From germline, CDR1 is SNHLY and CDR2 FYNNEI. In DNA, the CDR3 is TGTGCCAGCAGTCTAGCCCGCGGGAGTGGTTTAGAGACCCAGTACTTC. Translated: CASSLARGSGLETQYF.

The chain has TRBV7-8 and TRBJ1-2, with 7 nucleotides matching TRBD1. The CDR3 is 16 amino acids. The germline V gene encodes CDR1 SGHVS and CDR2 FQNEAQ. With V trimmed by 5 bases and J by 5 bases, 14 bases remained unmatched. This chain's CDR3 is CASSRQAETGIYGYTF. The CDR3 nucleotides read TGTGCCAGCAGCCGCCAAGCTGAGACAGGGATATATGGCTACACCTTC.

This clonotype has more than one count but fewer than ten. The rearrangement uses TRBV7-9 and TRBJ1-1; no clear D. The CDR3 is 14 residues long. Between the trimmed V and J ends, which lost 2 bases and 1 base, there was a span of 8 bases. Germline assignment: CDR1 SEHNR and CDR2 FQNEAQ (reference sequence). The CDR3 reads CASSLPAPNTEAFF. CDR3 nucleotide sequence: TGTGCCAGCAGCTTACCAGCTCCGAACACTGAAGCTTTCTTT.

The chain links TRBV18 to TRBJ2-1, with 8 bases fitting TRBD2. This CDR3 is 13 amino acids long. The V gene's germline CDR1 is KGHSH and CDR2 LQKENI. Trimming removed 5 bases from V and 9 bases from J; junction bases left unmatched: 6. CDR3 in amino acids: CASSYGLASEQFF. The CDR3 DNA is TGTGCCAGCTCATACGGACTAGCTAGTGAGCAGTTCTTC.

There are a few counts of this clonotype. V and J are TRBV7-3 and TRBJ1-2, with 9 bases that match TRBD1. Per germline, CDR1 SGHTA and CDR2 FQGTGA. With V trimmed by 1 base and J by 4 bases, 4 bases remained unmatched. This CDR3 spans 15 amino acids. The CDR3 DNA reads TGTGCCAGCAGCTTAAGACTGGGACAGGGCTATGGCTACACCTTC. Its protein product is CASSLRLGQGYGYTF.

This clonotype was counted many times. This chain uses TRBV12-3 or TRBV12-4 with TRBJ1-5, with 7 bases identical to TRBD1. The length of the CDR3 is 16 residues. The trim removed 3 bases at V and 1 base at J, leaving 6 bases unmatched. The CDR3 DNA sequence: TGTGCCAGCAGTTTGGGGCAGGGGGTGAGCAATCAGCCCCAGCATTTT. This translates into CASSLGQGVSNQPQHF.

This clonotype showed up just a few times. The J gene is TRBJ1-1, the V gene TRBV2; D is uncertain. V was cut by 7 bases and J by 1 base, with 4 bases left in between. The CDR3 is made up of 11 amino acids. Germline lookup yields CDR1 SNHLY and CDR2 FYNNEI. CDR3 sequence reads: CASMRNTEAFF. In nucleotides, the CDR3 is TGTGCCAGCATGAGGAACACTGAAGCTTTCTTT.

CDR3 nucleotides: TGTGCCAGCAGCGTGTCAGGGTGGGGGGGCAATGAGCAGTTCTTC. Protein product: CASSVSGWGGNEQFF. The chain recombines TRBV9 with TRBJ2-1, with 7 bases identical to TRBD2. The CDR3 consists of 15 residues. Germline-derived CDR1 and CDR2 are SGDLS and YYNGEE. After removal of 2 bases from V and 6 bases from J, the junction contained 8 bases not matched to a gene.

The V gene is TRBV24-1, the J gene TRBJ1-1, with D maybe TRBD1 (5 bases). This CDR3 has 13 amino acids. Trimming cost V 1 base and J 6 bases, with 8 bases left between them. CDR1 is KGHDR and CDR2 is SFDVKD in the germline V gene. The chain's CDR3 is CATSDFGGAEAFF. The CDR3 coding sequence is TGTGCCACCAGTGATTTTGGAGGGGCTGAAGCTTTCTTT.

This sequence joins TRBV7-2 and TRBJ2-5; D unclear. Germline values: CDR1 SGHTA, CDR2 FQGNSA. CDR3 length equals 13 residues. V gave up 5 bases and J gave up 5 bases, with 12 bases separating them. Written as DNA, the CDR3 is TGTGCCAGCAGCCAACTGAGCCGGGAGACCCAGTACTTC. It translates to CASSQLSRETQYF.

V gene TRBV15 combines with J gene TRBJ1-1, with D possibly TRBD1 on 6 matching bases. V shed 5 bases and J shed 0 bases, with 16 bases lying between them. Germline V gene data show CDR1 as LNHNV and CDR2 as YYDKDF (reference sequence). The CDR3 runs to 16 residues. For the CDR3, the DNA is TGTGCCACCAGCGGCAGGGGTGGGGGACTGAACACTGAAGCTTTCTTT. Encoded protein: CATSGRGGGLNTEAFF.

A few counts support this clonotype. The chain is built from TRBV12-3 or TRBV12-4 and TRBJ1-5; D not resolved. Trimming removed 1 base from V and 4 bases from J, with 5 bases in between. The CDR3 is 13 residues long. The CDR3, as DNA: TGTGCCAGCAGTTTAGAGGTTAATCAGCCCCAGCATTTT. This codes for CASSLEVNQPQHF.

CDR3 bases: TGTGCCAGCAGTGGGCGACCCGGCTACGAGCAGTACTTC. It translates to CASSGRPGYEQYF. V usage is TRBV12-3 or TRBV12-4 and J usage is TRBJ2-7; D ambiguous. The CDR3 has 13 amino acids. The germline V and J ends were trimmed by 5 bases and 3 bases, with 11 bases remaining between them.

The J gene is TRBJ2-1, the V gene TRBV29-1; possibly TRBD1 for D (6 bases). The CDR3 contains 12 residues. The germline V and J ends were trimmed by 4 bases and 10 bases, with 14 bases remaining between them. CDR1 is SQVTM and CDR2 is ANQGSEA in the germline V gene. CDR3 nucleotides: TGCAGCGTTGTTAGGGGGTCCCCCGAGCAGTTCTTC. It translates to CSVVRGSPEQFF.

This rearrangement joins TRBV20-1 to TRBJ2-4; D gene unclear. V dropped 2 bases and J dropped 0 bases, with 11 bases sitting between them. Per the germline V gene, CDR1 is DFQATT and CDR2 is SNEGSKA (reference sequence). This CDR3 contains 15 residues. In nucleotides, the CDR3 is TGCAGTGCTAGAAGGCAAATTCTAGCCAAAAACATTCAGTACTTC. Its translation is CSARRQILAKNIQYF.

The chain joins TRBV25-1 to TRBJ2-4; D is possibly TRBD1 (5 bases). The CDR3 extends over 16 amino acids. Germline V CDR1 and CDR2: MGHDK, SYGVNS. V lost 1 base, J lost 2 bases, and 12 bases lay in between. The CDR3: CASSELGRETKNIQYF. The DNA for the CDR3 is TGTGCCAGCAGTGAATTGGGCAGGGAAACCAAAAACATTCAGTACTTC.

The chain carries TRBV7-3 and TRBJ2-1; 7 nucleotides line up with TRBD2. There are 15 residues in the CDR3. V was clipped by 4 bases and J by 4 bases; unmatched bases: 7. Germline values: CDR1 SGHTA, CDR2 FQGTGA. This CDR3 is CASSYSFGGYNEQFF. The CDR3 DNA reads TGTGCCAGCAGCTACAGCTTCGGGGGGTACAATGAGCAGTTCTTC.

The chain uses TRBV24-1 and TRBJ2-5; either TRBD1 or TRBD2 may supply D (6 bases each). This CDR3 comprises 16 residues. V lost 4 bases and J 7 bases, leaving 21 bases between the germline ends. CDR1 is KGHDR, CDR2 SFDVKD, per germline. Written as DNA, the CDR3 is TGTGCCACCAGTGAGCGACGGTCTTCGGGGGCGTGGACCCAGTACTTC. This gives the protein CATSERRSSGAWTQYF.

The chain is built from TRBV18 and TRBJ2-3; D is tentatively TRBD1 or TRBD2 (6 bases each). The germline CDR1 and CDR2 sequences are KGHSH and LQKENI. The V gene lost 4 bases and the J gene lost 3 bases, with 17 bases spanning the gap. This CDR3 is 16 amino acids long. The CDR3: CASSHRPGEVTDTQYF. CDR3 nucleotides: TGTGCCAGCTCACACCGGCCAGGGGAGGTTACAGATACGCAGTATTTT.

The rearrangement uses TRBV6-6 and TRBJ1-1; D is ambiguous. V was cut by 10 bases and J by 1 base, with 7 bases left in between. CDR1 is MNHNY and CDR2 is SVGAGI in the germline V gene (reference sequence). The CDR3 is made up of 11 amino acids. CDR3 DNA: TGTGCCACCGTCGCGAACACTGAAGCTTTCTTT. This translates into CATVANTEAFF.

This clonotype was picked up a small number of times. The genes are TRBV5-6 and TRBJ2-2; the match to TRBD2 covers 11 bases. The CDR3 extends over 18 amino acids. Germline V gene sequence: CDR1 SGHDT, CDR2 YYEEEE. V lost 6 bases, J lost 4 bases, and 14 bases stayed unmatched. In DNA form, the CDR3 reads TGTGCCAGCACCTACGCGGGCCTAGCGGGGGGCTTCACCGGGGAGCTGTTTTTT. This gives the protein CASTYAGLAGGFTGELFF.

In nucleotides, the CDR3 is TGCGCCAGCAGCCAAGATGGGTGGTGGCCCTACAATGAGCAGTTCTTC. It codes for CASSQDGWWPYNEQFF. V gene TRBV4-3 combines with J gene TRBJ2-1; D not certain. The V and J ends lost 0 bases and 2 bases respectively, with 11 bases between them. The CDR3 extends over 16 amino acids. The germline gives CDR1 LGHNA, CDR2 YSLEER.